This T cell receptor beta chain is drawn from a study of blood T cell repertoires in COVID-19. Study context: From the United States, Italy and Spain came samples of acute and convalescent COVID-19. PBMCs, B-cell-depleted T cells, or T cells were the source of the cDNA or gDNA that made up the material.

Seattle's cohort entered during active infection and was followed longitudinally. As processed by the authors: Reference gene primer amplification gave estimated nucleated cell counts. Repertoires were generated with immunoSEQ multiplex PCR, while TCRdb's copy carries only in-frame clones and drops some. V and J calls and clone size are given by that table; D and trimming were obtained from the DNA. The repertoire includes about 250,000 clones, about 91% of them detected once, and around 6.5% sits in the top ten. Germline CDR1 is SGHRS and CDR2 is YFSETQ. Trimming removed 4 bases from V and 6 bases from J, with 8 bases in between. The CDR3 runs 12 residues.

The receptor comes from a woman aged 30 to 39 with COVID-19, enrolled during active disease. The specimen was peripheral blood. This chain uses TRBV5-1 with TRBJ2-1; tentatively, D is TRBD2 (5 bases). The CDR3 region is CASSHEGNEQFF. The CDR3, as DNA: TGCGCCAGCAGCCATGAGGGCAATGAGCAGTTCTTC.